The sequence of this T cell receptor (beta chain) was determined in a study of OX40 agonist ivuxolimab in advanced cancers. The CDR3 has 16 residues. Germline V gives CDR1 MNHEY, CDR2 SMNVEV (reference sequence). Trimming removed 5 bases from V and 0 bases from J; junction bases left unmatched: 10. The table came from immunoSEQ multiplex PCR; TCRdb's copy has only in-frame clones and leaves some out. The sample includes about 64,000 clones, 75% to 95% of them seen just once. The material sequenced was CD4+ or CD8+ T cells sorted from blood, taken in a trial of the OX40 agonist ivuxolimab. The sequence derives from an adult with an advanced solid tumor such as melanoma, head and neck, liver or kidney cancer. V and J are TRBV27 and TRBJ2-7, with 7 bases lining up with TRBD2. CDR3 sequence (DNA): TGTGCCAGCAGTGCGCTTAGCGGGCGGAGCTCCTACGAGCAGTACTTC. Protein product: CASSALSGRSSYEQYF.